The 21 T cell receptor beta chains listed next were all sequenced from one sample in a study of T-cell memory formation after mild COVID-19. TCRdb fed the 5' RACE reads into MiXCR, producing one record per CDR3 protein. The table has 430,000 or so distinct CDR3 sequences, 20% to 25% seen once. Source material: PBMCs or a T cell subset sorted from them (not recorded which). The receptors shown here come from an adult woman who had mild COVID-19 (a few samples of this study predate the infection). Cell type and time point are not known.

V and J are TRBV6-4 and TRBJ1-2, with D possibly matching TRBD1 (5 bases). Germline assignment: CDR1 MRHNA and CDR2 SNTAGT. V lost 1 base and J lost 7, with 13 bases in between. The CDR3 is made up of 14 amino acids. The CDR3 nucleotides read TGTGCCAGCAGTGACTACAAGGGGTCAGGTGGCTACACCTTC. The encoded protein is CASSDYKGSGGYTF.

This clonotype has only a few counts. V usage is TRBV4-3 and J usage is TRBJ2-5; 7 bases align to TRBD2. CDR1 and CDR2 (germline): LGHNA, YSLEER. This CDR3 is 15 amino acids long. With V trimmed by 0 bases and J by 4 bases, 5 bases remained unmatched. The CDR3 protein is CASSQDGGGRETQYF. The CDR3 DNA sequence: TGCGCCAGCAGCCAAGATGGGGGGGGTCGAGAGACCCAGTACTTC.

The chain uses TRBV20-1 and TRBJ2-1; D could derive from TRBD1 or TRBD2 (6 bases each). Germline lookup yields CDR1 DFQATT and CDR2 SNEGSKA (reference sequence). The CDR3 is 16 residues long. The V end was cut by 0 bases, the J end by 1 base, with 13 bases between. Written as DNA, the CDR3 is TGCAGTGCTAGAGAAGGGGGAGGATGGTCCTACAATGAGCAGTTCTTC. This gives the protein CSAREGGGWSYNEQFF.

The CDR3 region has the DNA TGTGCCATCGACGCAGGGCTCTCGGCCAACGTCCTGACTTTC. Amino acids: CAIDAGLSANVLTF. The V and J genes are TRBV2 and TRBJ2-6; D possibly corresponds to TRBD1 (5 bases). The V end lost 10 bases, the J end lost 6 bases, and 16 bases lay between the germline ends. Germline loops: CDR1 SNHLY, CDR2 FYNNEI. The CDR3 loop spans 14 amino acids.

This clonotype was seen only a few times. This CDR3 reads CAISDVESTHNSPLHF. The CDR3, as DNA: TGTGCCATCAGTGACGTCGAGAGCACCCATAATTCACCCCTCCACTTT. The chain uses TRBV10-3 and TRBJ1-6; D call uncertain. V lost 3 bases and J 5 bases, leaving 14 bases between the germline ends. There are 16 residues in the CDR3. Germline V gene sequence: CDR1 ENHRY, CDR2 SYGVKD.

Only a few counts were recorded for this clonotype. V is TRBV12-3 or TRBV12-4 and J is TRBJ2-1; no definite D call. With 3 bases removed from V and 9 bases from J, the gap between germline ends came to 21 bases. The length of the CDR3 is 16 residues. For the CDR3, the DNA is TGTGCCAGCAGTTTGTCTCGTGGATTTCGGGTCGGTGAGCAGTTCTTC. Its translation: CASSLSRGFRVGEQFF.

This clonotype appeared many times. The V and J genes are TRBV7-8 and TRBJ2-5; D ambiguous. Germline V gene lookup returns CDR1 SGHVS and CDR2 FQNEAQ. The CDR3 runs to 11 residues. V lost 5 bases, J lost 1 base, and 2 bases lay in between. CDR3 nucleotides: TGTGCCAGCAGCGTCCAAGAGACCCAGTACTTC. This encodes CASSVQETQYF. Based on the CDR3 plus reference TRBV7-8 and TRBJ2-5, the full variable domain is GAGVSQSPRYKVAKRGQDVALRCDPISGHVSLFWYQQALGQGPEFLTYFQNEAQLDKSGLPSDRFFAERPEGSVSTLKIQRTQQEDSAVYLCASSVQETQYFGPGTRLLVL.

This clonotype was counted a few times. The rearrangement joins TRBV5-5 to TRBJ2-3, with no clear D. Germline V gene sequence: CDR1 SGHKS, CDR2 YYEKEE (reference sequence). V shed 4 bases and J shed 2 bases, with 23 bases lying between them. The CDR3 consists of 18 residues. CDR3 coding DNA: TGTGCCAGCAGCCCCACACCCGCGGCGTCGGCCTCCACAGATACGCAGTATTTT. Protein sequence: CASSPTPAASASTDTQYF.

The chain carries TRBV2 and TRBJ1-5, with 9 nucleotides matching TRBD1. Germline V gives CDR1 SNHLY, CDR2 FYNNEI. This CDR3 spans 17 amino acids. Losses at the gene ends were 5 bases for V and 4 bases for J; bases not matched to a gene: 12. CDR3 sequence reads: CASSLTTGGPGNQPQHF. The CDR3 DNA reads as TGTGCCAGCAGTCTAACCACAGGGGGCCCAGGGAATCAGCCCCAGCATTTT.

The gene calls are TRBV12-3 or TRBV12-4 and TRBJ2-7; D possibly corresponds to TRBD2 (5 bases). V gave up 0 bases and J gave up 0 bases, with 15 bases separating them. This CDR3 region has 17 residues. As DNA, the CDR3 is TGTGCCAGCAGTTTAGCGAGAGGGTTAGGGCGCTCCTACGAGCAGTACTTC. Encoded protein: CASSLARGLGRSYEQYF.

The chain employs TRBV7-9 and TRBJ2-7; 7 bases are a match to TRBD2. Germline lookup yields CDR1 SEHNR and CDR2 FQNEAQ (reference sequence). With 7 bases clipped from V and 6 bases from J, the junction kept 9 bases outside the gene matches. This CDR3 spans 13 amino acids. As DNA, the CDR3 is TGTGCCAGCACCCAGATGGGCGGGGGCGAGCAGTACTTC. Translation: CASTQMGGGEQYF.

This clonotype was counted only a few times. The chain links TRBV12-3 or TRBV12-4 to TRBJ2-7; tentatively, D is TRBD1 or TRBD2 (6 bases each). V was shortened by 6 bases and J by 2 bases, with 14 bases between the two germline ends. This CDR3 has 14 amino acids. The CDR3 region is CASSSEGGPYEQYF. CDR3 DNA sequence: TGTGCCAGCAGCTCGGAGGGGGGCCCCTACGAGCAGTACTTC.

As DNA, the CDR3 is TGTGCCAGCAGCTTAGGGACTAGCAGCGATGAGCAGTTCTTC. Encoded protein: CASSLGTSSDEQFF. This chain links TRBV7-7 with TRBJ2-1; 8 positions agree with TRBD2. Unmatched junction bases numbered 4, after V lost 1 base and J lost 8 bases. The CDR3 is made up of 14 amino acids. The germline V gene encodes CDR1 SSHAT and CDR2 FNYEAQ (reference sequence).

This clonotype was detected only a few times. V usage is TRBV12-3 or TRBV12-4 and J usage is TRBJ2-7, with 7 bases identical to TRBD1. V shed 6 bases and J 5 bases; nucleotides not matched to a gene: 10. This CDR3 spans 14 amino acids. The CDR3 DNA follows: TGTGCCAGCAGACATGACAGGGTGTTCCACGAGCAGTACTTC. Its protein is CASRHDRVFHEQYF.

This clonotype was seen a handful of times. The chain employs TRBV20-1 and TRBJ2-5, with D perhaps TRBD1 (6 bases). The length of the CDR3 is 14 residues. The germline CDR1 and CDR2 sequences are DFQATT and SNEGSKA (reference sequence). Trimming left V 5 bases short and J 7 bases short, with 20 bases between. CDR3 bases: TGCAGTGCTGACCCCCGGGACAAGGGAAGGACCCAGTACTTC. Translated: CSADPRDKGRTQYF.

The chain joins TRBV6-2 or TRBV6-3 to TRBJ2-2, with a weak D call TRBD1 (6 bases). The CDR3 is 15 residues long. Germline V gives CDR1 MNHEY, CDR2 SVGEGT. Trimming cost V 6 bases and J 4 bases, with 15 bases left between them. CDR3 in DNA: TGTGCCAGCAGGCGAGACAGGCGAGGCACCGGGGAGCTGTTTTTT. This encodes CASRRDRRGTGELFF.

CDR3 residues: CSARDLGGLHYEQYF. CDR3 coding DNA: TGCAGTGCTAGAGATCTCGGGGGGCTACACTACGAGCAGTACTTC. This chain links TRBV20-1 with TRBJ2-7, with D tentatively TRBD2 (7 bases). The CDR3 runs 15 residues. V was pared by 0 bases and J by 3 bases, with 15 bases between. Germline V lookup: CDR1 DFQATT, CDR2 SNEGSKA (reference sequence).

The chain's CDR3 is CATSDPMGAEGSTEAFF. CDR3 in DNA: TGTGCCACCAGTGATCCCATGGGTGCAGAAGGGAGTACTGAAGCTTTCTTT. The chain couples TRBV24-1 to TRBJ1-1, with unresolved D. Trimming removed 3 bases from V and 5 bases from J, with 21 bases in between. In germline, CDR1 is KGHDR, CDR2 SFDVKD. The CDR3 is 17 residues long.

The V and J genes are TRBV20-1 and TRBJ2-1, with D maybe TRBD2 (6 bases). This CDR3 spans 15 amino acids. V gave up 3 bases and J gave up 4 bases, with 16 bases separating them. Germline lookup yields CDR1 DFQATT and CDR2 SNEGSKA (reference sequence). Here the CDR3 reads CSASLGGGGYNEQFF. Here the CDR3 DNA reads TGCAGTGCTAGTCTCGGGGGAGGCGGATACAATGAGCAGTTCTTC.

This sequence joins TRBV19 and TRBJ2-3; D gene uncertain. V was cut by 5 bases and J by 3 bases, with 15 bases left in between. Germline V gene data show CDR1 as LNHDA and CDR2 as SQIVND (reference sequence). The CDR3 loop spans 15 amino acids. The CDR3 DNA is TGTGCCAGTAGTTTATCGATCCCAATGACAGATACGCAGTATTTT. Amino acid sequence: CASSLSIPMTDTQYF.

The chain uses TRBV4-2 and TRBJ2-7; 13 bases align to TRBD2. With V trimmed by 2 bases and J by 9 bases, 7 bases remained unmatched. This CDR3 is 15 amino acids long. Looked up from germline, CDR1 is LGHNA and CDR2 is YNFKEQ. CDR3 sequence reads: CASSQPGTSGVGQYF. Written as DNA, the CDR3 is TGTGCCAGCAGCCAACCCGGGACTAGCGGGGTCGGGCAGTACTTC.